This TCR beta chain came from a study of T cell repertoires in cytomegalovirus infection. About the research overall: Recently identified HLA-C-restricted CMV epitopes were among the peptides used. Matching HLA type, along with CMV infection, was indicated by public TCR beta signatures.

The CDR3 loop spans 14 amino acids. With 7 bases clipped from V and 5 bases from J, the junction kept 7 bases outside the gene matches. TCRdb reanalysed the reads using MiXCR and keeps one entry per CDR3 protein. Seen here are roughly 800,000 distinct CDR3 sequences, 29% observed once, and the top ten hold about 12%. In the case of this clonotype: No antigen is known for it.

V usage is TRBV12-3 or TRBV12-4 and J usage is TRBJ1-2, with 10 nucleotides matching TRBD1. Sequencing used cultured CD8+ T cells from PBMCs, obtained from culture after CMV antigen stimulation. The receptor was isolated from a human donor in good health (CMV status not recorded). Some clones in this sample may be carry-over from other donors' samples. DNA for the CDR3: TGTGCCAGCACTCCCAGGACAGGGGGATATGGCTACACCTTC. This sequence encodes CASTPRTGGYGYTF.